Each of the 3 T cell receptor beta chains below was sequenced from the same sample in a study of CD8 T cells in ankylosing spondylitis (dated by TCRdb to 2017 to 2019). The method was 5' RACE. The reads were generated on an Illumina MiSeq. TCRdb handled the public reads itself, with Q25 trimming in fastp and clone calling in MiXCR, and kept productive beta chains. Rows with one shared CDR3 protein collapse into an entry with the most common genes and DNA. The table for this sample lists some 37,000 distinct CDR3 sequences; 16% of them were counted only once. Clones ranked in the top ten supply roughly 45% of the sample. The sequenced sample was blood. All receptors come from a male donor with ankylosing spondylitis or in good health (not recorded which).

This clonotype was detected only a few times. This chain links TRBV7-2 with TRBJ1-3, with D possibly TRBD1 on 5 matching bases. Germline CDR1 SGHTA, CDR2 FQGNSA. The CDR3 runs to 15 residues. V shed 1 base and J shed 0 bases, with 7 bases lying between them. CDR3 DNA sequence: TGTGCCAGCAGCTTAGGGGGACGCTCTGGAAACACCATATATTTT. Translation: CASSLGGRSGNTIYF.

The chain recombines TRBV6-5 with TRBJ2-3; the D gene is possibly TRBD2 (5 bases). The CDR3 is 14 residues long. From germline, CDR1 is MNHEY and CDR2 SVGAGI. V lost 7 bases and J 6 bases, leaving 17 bases between the germline ends. The CDR3 reads CASKVSARGDTQYF. CDR3 nucleotide sequence: TGTGCCAGCAAAGTCAGTGCCCGAGGGGATACGCAGTATTTT.

There are a few counts of this clonotype. V usage is TRBV20-1 and J usage is TRBJ2-3, with TRBD1 matching 9 bases. V was clipped by 6 bases and J by 3 bases; unmatched bases: 7. The CDR3 length is 14 residues. Germline V lookup: CDR1 DFQATT, CDR2 SNEGSKA (reference sequence). Here the CDR3 reads CSATGTGSTDTQYF. The CDR3 region has the DNA TGCAGTGCCACCGGGACAGGGTCAACAGATACGCAGTATTTT.